This entry features one T cell receptor (beta chain) sequence. What it binds is unknown. Time point here: blood 2 weeks post-SBRT. Treatment of the sample: 15 Gy SBRT to primary tumor, nephrectomy 4 weeks later. These data are taken from a study of radiation and T cells in renal cell carcinoma. About the study: Nephrectomy followed 15 Gy stereotactic body radiation by 4 weeks. Study findings and constraints: No pretreatment tumor biopsies were available for baseline clonotypes.

Repertoires were generated with immunoSEQ multiplex PCR, while TCRdb's copy carries only in-frame clones and drops some. Of around 75,000 clones listed, 82% are singletons. Unmatched junction bases numbered 5, after V lost 6 bases and J lost 4 bases. This CDR3 region has 14 residues. Germline V gene lookup returns CDR1 MDHEN and CDR2 SYDVKM. The starting material was blood, obtained from a patient whose treatment included radiotherapy and nephrectomy. The V gene is TRBV28, the J gene TRBJ2-1, with 8 bases identical to TRBD1. This receptor was taken from a man aged 55-75 years with renal cell carcinoma. CDR3 coding DNA: TGTGCCAGCAGACTGGACAGGGTGTACAATGAGCAGTTCTTC. This encodes CASRLDRVYNEQFF.